A single sample gave rise to the 5 T cell receptor beta chains below, sequenced in a study of early stage breast cancer tumors. Assay used: immunoSEQ multiplex PCR; TCRdb lists only in-frame clones, some missing. In the table there are approximately 50,000 clones, roughly 80% of which are singletons. The sequenced material came from blood. All receptors come from a person aged 25-39 years with breast cancer.

The chain recombines TRBV7-2 with TRBJ2-7, with 9 positions matching TRBD2. The CDR3 has 17 amino acids. CDR1 is SGHTA and CDR2 is FQGNSA in the germline V gene. V dropped 0 bases and J dropped 1; count of bases not matched to a gene: 7. The CDR3 region has the DNA TGTGCCAGCAGCTTAGCTCCTAGCGGGATTCCTTCCTACGAGCAGTACTTC. This encodes CASSLAPSGIPSYEQYF.

The genes are TRBV27 and TRBJ2-7, with D tentatively TRBD1 or TRBD2 (5 bases each). Per the germline V gene, CDR1 is MNHEY and CDR2 is SMNVEV (reference sequence). Deletions cut 3 bases from V and 3 bases from J, with 12 bases between. The CDR3 is 14 amino acids. CDR3 loop: CASSFTGAFYEQYF. The CDR3 bases are TGTGCCAGCAGTTTCACCGGGGCCTTCTACGAGCAGTACTTC.

This sequence joins TRBV18 and TRBJ2-1, with a possible D match to TRBD1 (6 bases). The V gene's germline CDR1 is KGHSH and CDR2 LQKENI. V was clipped by 2 bases and J by 0 bases, with 11 bases between them. The CDR3 covers 16 residues. The CDR3 loop reads CASSPRGQSSYNEQFF. The CDR3 bases are TGTGCCAGCTCACCAAGAGGACAGAGCTCCTACAATGAGCAGTTCTTC.

This clone was observed once. The V gene is TRBV7-8, the J gene TRBJ1-1; unclear D gene. CDR1 and CDR2 from the germline V gene are SGHVS and FQNEAQ. CDR3 size: 13 residues. V was trimmed by 5 bases and J by 1 base, leaving 8 bases between them. The CDR3 protein is CASSHLWNTEAFF. In DNA, the CDR3 is TGTGCCAGCAGCCATCTCTGGAACACTGAAGCTTTCTTT. Using reference TRBV7-8 and TRBJ1-1 for the parts outside the CDR3, the full variable domain is GAGVSQSPRYKVAKRGQDVALRCDPISGHVSLFWYQQALGQGPEFLTYFQNEAQLDKSGLPSDRFFAERPEGSVSTLKIQRTQQEDSAVYLCASSHLWNTEAFFGQGTRLTVV.

The chain combines TRBV18 with TRBJ2-1; 7 nucleotides match TRBD1. The junction had 0 bases not matched to a gene; V was cut back by 0 bases and J by 1 base. CDR3 size: 15 residues. The germline V gene encodes CDR1 KGHSH and CDR2 LQKENI. This chain's CDR3 is CASSPPGQSYNEQFF. In DNA form, the CDR3 reads TGTGCCAGCTCACCACCGGGACAGTCCTACAATGAGCAGTTCTTC. Variable domain in full (rest from reference TRBV18 and TRBJ2-1): NAGVMQNPRHLVRRRGQEARLRCSPMKGHSHVYWYRQLPEEGLKFMVYLQKENIIDESGMPKERFSAEFPKEGPSILRIQQVVRGDSAAYFCASSPPGQSYNEQFFGPGTRLTVL.